What follows are 11 T cell receptor beta chains derived from one specimen sequenced in a study of blood T cell repertoires in COVID-19. Libraries were prepared by immunoSEQ multiplex PCR; TCRdb keeps only in-frame clonotypes and omits some of them. The table records 25,000 to 35,000 clones, about 90% of them present only once. Sequenced input: peripheral blood. All receptors derive from a man aged 45-65 years with active COVID-19.

The genes are TRBV7-8 and TRBJ1-1; tentative D call: TRBD1 (5 bases). V lost 1 base and J 10 bases, leaving 13 bases between the germline ends. Germline V lookup: CDR1 SGHVS, CDR2 FQNEAQ. The CDR3 runs 13 residues. In nucleotides, the CDR3 is TGTGCCAGCAGCTTAGTTGGGGGGGAGGGAGCTTTCTTT. This sequence encodes CASSLVGGEGAFF.

In regard to this clone: The junction shows a germline mismatch at one end, possibly a read error. The V and J genes are TRBV15 and TRBJ2-7; TRBD1 might be the D (6 bases). The CDR3 runs to 13 residues. CDR1 is LNHNV, CDR2 YYDKDF, per germline (reference sequence). Here the CDR3 reads CATSREQGYEQYF. The CDR3 nucleotides are TGTGCCACCAGCCGAGAACAGGGCTACGAGCAGTACTTC.

The rearrangement uses TRBV21-1 and TRBJ1-1. TRBV21-1 is listed as a pseudogene. The CDR3 is 17 amino acids. The CDR3 here is CASSKFQGGVIDTEAFF. CDR3 in DNA: TGTGCCAGCAGCAAATTTCAAGGGGGGGTAATAGACACTGAAGCTTTCTTT.

The CDR3 sequence: CASSFTGRGPQETQYF. The CDR3 DNA reads as TGTGCCAGCAGCTTTACTGGGCGGGGGCCACAAGAGACCCAGTACTTC. The rearrangement joins TRBV5-4 to TRBJ2-5, with a tentative D call TRBD2 (7 bases). V was clipped by 2 bases and J by 2 bases, with 16 bases between them. The CDR3 runs to 16 residues. Germline loops: CDR1 SGHNT, CDR2 YYREEE (reference sequence).

The chain couples TRBV7-2 to TRBJ1-3; D unclear. The V gene's germline CDR1 is SGHTA and CDR2 FQGNSA. V lost 0 bases, J lost 0 bases, and 6 bases lay in between. This CDR3 region has 15 residues. The CDR3 protein is CASSLAGGSGNTIYF. The DNA of the CDR3 is TGTGCCAGCAGCTTAGCAGGCGGCTCTGGAAACACCATATATTTT.

The chain links TRBV5-1 to TRBJ2-3; D gene ambiguous. The CDR3 length is 12 residues. Germline values: CDR1 SGHRS, CDR2 YFSETQ. V was trimmed by 0 bases and J by 5 bases, leaving 4 bases between them. The CDR3 sequence: CASSLDRDTQYF. In DNA form, the CDR3 reads TGCGCCAGCAGCTTGGACAGAGATACGCAGTATTTT.

The rearrangement links TRBV5-1 to TRBJ2-1, with a weak D call TRBD1 (6 bases). The CDR3 has 13 residues. V lost 0 bases, J lost 7 bases, and 8 bases lay in between. CDR1 and CDR2 from the germline V gene are SGHRS and YFSETQ. CDR3 sequence: CASSLAQGNEQFF. CDR3 nucleotide sequence: TGCGCCAGCAGCTTGGCCCAGGGGAATGAGCAGTTCTTC.

In this sample, this clone turned up once. The chain carries TRBV29-1 and TRBJ1-2; TRBD1 aligns across 8 bases. Germline V gene sequence: CDR1 SQVTM, CDR2 ANQGSEA. The CDR3 consists of 13 residues. The V and J ends lost 3 bases and 0 bases, in that order; junction bases with no gene match: 0. The CDR3 reads CSVETGANYGYTF. CDR3 coding DNA: TGCAGCGTTGAGACAGGGGCTAACTATGGCTACACCTTC. Looking up the rest from reference TRBV29-1 and TRBJ1-2 gives the full variable domain: SAVISQKPSRDICQRGTSLTIQCQVDSQVTMMFWYRQQPGQSLTLIATANQGSEATYESGFVIDKFPISRPNLTFSTLTVSNMSPEDSSIYLCSVETGANYGYTFGSGTRLTVV.

The V and J genes are TRBV30 and TRBJ1-6; D is ambiguous. Per the germline V gene, CDR1 is GTSNPN and CDR2 is SVGIG (reference sequence). The CDR3 has 13 residues. The V end lost 1 base, the J end lost 7 bases, and 8 bases lay between the germline ends. CDR3 amino acids: CAWSGGNNSPLHF. As DNA, the CDR3 is TGTGCCTGGAGTGGAGGGAACAATTCACCCCTCCACTTT. The whole variable domain, remainder taken from reference TRBV30 and TRBJ1-6, is SQTIHQWPATLVQPVGSPLSLECTVEGTSNPNLYWYRQAAGRGLQLLFYSVGIGQISSEVPQNLSASRPQDRQFILSSKKLLLSDSGFYLCAWSGGNNSPLHFGNGTRLTVT.

The chain joins TRBV4-1 to TRBJ1-4, with D maybe TRBD1 (6 bases). Trimming cost V 1 base and J 8 bases, with 14 bases left between them. This CDR3 has 15 residues. Germline CDR1 MGHRA, CDR2 YSYEKL. CDR3 DNA: TGCGCCAGCAGCCAAGTCCTTCAGGGGACGGAAAAACTGTTTTTT. Translated, it gives CASSQVLQGTEKLFF.

V and J are TRBV18 and TRBJ1-2; TRBD1 agrees at 7 bases. This CDR3 contains 16 residues. CDR1 KGHSH and CDR2 LQKENI come from the germline V gene. Trimming cost V 2 bases and J 2 bases; bases outside gene matches: 8. CDR3 coding DNA: TGTGCCAGCTCACCAGGCCCGGGACAGATGAACTATGGCTACACCTTC. It yields the protein CASSPGPGQMNYGYTF. Using reference TRBV18 and TRBJ1-2 for the parts outside the CDR3, the full variable domain is NAGVMQNPRHLVRRRGQEARLRCSPMKGHSHVYWYRQLPEEGLKFMVYLQKENIIDESGMPKERFSAEFPKEGPSILRIQQVVRGDSAAYFCASSPGPGQMNYGYTFGSGTRLTVV.